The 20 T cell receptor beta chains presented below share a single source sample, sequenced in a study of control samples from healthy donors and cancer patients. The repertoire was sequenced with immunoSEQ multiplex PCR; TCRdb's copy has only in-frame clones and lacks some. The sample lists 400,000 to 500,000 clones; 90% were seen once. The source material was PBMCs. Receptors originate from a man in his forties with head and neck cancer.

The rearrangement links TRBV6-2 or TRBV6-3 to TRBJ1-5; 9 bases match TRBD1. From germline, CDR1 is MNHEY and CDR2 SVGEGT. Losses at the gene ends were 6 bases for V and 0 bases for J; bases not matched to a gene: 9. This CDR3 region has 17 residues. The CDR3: CASSPDRGPYSNQPQHF. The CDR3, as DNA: TGTGCCAGCAGCCCGGACAGGGGTCCCTATAGCAATCAGCCCCAGCATTTT.

The CDR3 nucleotides are TGTGCCACCAGTGAGGGGACAGGGTTGGGCGGCTACACCTTC. It is translated as CATSEGTGLGGYTF. This chain joins TRBV24-1 and TRBJ1-2; TRBD1 agrees at 9 bases. From germline, CDR1 is KGHDR and CDR2 SFDVKD. With V trimmed by 4 bases and J by 8 bases, 7 bases remained unmatched. This CDR3 region has 14 residues.

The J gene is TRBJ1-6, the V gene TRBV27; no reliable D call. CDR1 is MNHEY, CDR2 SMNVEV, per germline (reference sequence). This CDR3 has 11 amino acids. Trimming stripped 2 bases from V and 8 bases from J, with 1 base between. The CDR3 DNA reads TGTGCCAGCAGTTTAGATTCACCCCTCCACTTT. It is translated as CASSLDSPLHF.

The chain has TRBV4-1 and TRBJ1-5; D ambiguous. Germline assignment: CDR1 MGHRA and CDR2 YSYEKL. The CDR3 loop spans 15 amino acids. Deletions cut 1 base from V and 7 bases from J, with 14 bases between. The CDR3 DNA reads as TGCGCCAGCAGCCAAGTATGGGGTGATCGGCAGCCCCAGCATTTT. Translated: CASSQVWGDRQPQHF.

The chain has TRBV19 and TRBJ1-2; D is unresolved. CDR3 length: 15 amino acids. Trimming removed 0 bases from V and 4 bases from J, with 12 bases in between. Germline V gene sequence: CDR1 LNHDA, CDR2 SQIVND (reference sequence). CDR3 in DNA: TGTGCCAGTAGTATAGAGGGCGCAGCCTTCTATGGCTACACCTTC. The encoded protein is CASSIEGAAFYGYTF.

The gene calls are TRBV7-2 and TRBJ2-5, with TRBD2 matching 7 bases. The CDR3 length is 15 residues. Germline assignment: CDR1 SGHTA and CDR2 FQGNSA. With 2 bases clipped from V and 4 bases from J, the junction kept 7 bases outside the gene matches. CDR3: CASSLQGGVPETQYF. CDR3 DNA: TGTGCCAGCAGCTTACAGGGAGGGGTCCCAGAGACCCAGTACTTC.

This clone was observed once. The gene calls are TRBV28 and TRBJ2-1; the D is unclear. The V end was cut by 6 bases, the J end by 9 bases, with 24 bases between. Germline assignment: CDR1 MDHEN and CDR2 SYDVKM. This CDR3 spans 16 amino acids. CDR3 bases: TGTGCCAGCAGCCCTTGGGCCGCAGATGCGCTCCGTGAGCAGTTCTTC. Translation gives CASSPWAADALREQFF.

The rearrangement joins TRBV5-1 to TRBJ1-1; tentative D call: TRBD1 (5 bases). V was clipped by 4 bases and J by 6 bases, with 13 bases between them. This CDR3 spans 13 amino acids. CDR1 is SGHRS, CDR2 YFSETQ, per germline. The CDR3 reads CASSPGRVAEAFF. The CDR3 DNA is TGCGCCAGCAGCCCGGGACGAGTGGCTGAAGCTTTCTTT.

Written as DNA, the CDR3 is TGTGCCAGTAGTATAGGTGGGACCATTACAGAGCAGTACTTC. Translation gives CASSIGGTITEQYF. The V and J genes are TRBV19 and TRBJ2-7; TRBD1 or TRBD2 may be the D gene (5 bases each). Germline CDR1 reads LNHDA; CDR2 reads SQIVND (reference sequence). Trimming shortened V by 1 base and J by 7 bases, and 14 bases separated the two germline ends. This CDR3 spans 14 amino acids.

The CDR3 spells CASSLLSPTTYNEQFF. The DNA of the CDR3 is TGTGCCAGCAGCTTGCTTAGCCCGACCACCTACAATGAGCAGTTCTTC. V usage is TRBV7-6 and J usage is TRBJ2-1; no clear D gene. This CDR3 is built from 16 residues. Germline values: CDR1 SGHVS, CDR2 FNYEAQ. Trimming pared 3 bases from V and 2 bases from J, leaving 14 bases between.

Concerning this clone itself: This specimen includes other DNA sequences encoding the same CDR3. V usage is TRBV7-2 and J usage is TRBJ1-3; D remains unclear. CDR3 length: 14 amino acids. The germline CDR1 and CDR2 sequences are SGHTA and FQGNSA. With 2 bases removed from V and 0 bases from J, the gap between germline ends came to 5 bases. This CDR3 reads CASSLPSSGNTIYF. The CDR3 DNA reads TGTGCCAGCAGCTTACCTAGCTCTGGAAACACCATATATTTT.

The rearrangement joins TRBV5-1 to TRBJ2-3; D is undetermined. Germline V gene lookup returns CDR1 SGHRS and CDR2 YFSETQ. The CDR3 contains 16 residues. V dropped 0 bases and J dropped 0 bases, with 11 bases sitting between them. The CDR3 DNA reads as TGCGCCAGCAGCTTGGTAGACCGCTCTAGCACAGATACGCAGTATTTT. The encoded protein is CASSLVDRSSTDTQYF.

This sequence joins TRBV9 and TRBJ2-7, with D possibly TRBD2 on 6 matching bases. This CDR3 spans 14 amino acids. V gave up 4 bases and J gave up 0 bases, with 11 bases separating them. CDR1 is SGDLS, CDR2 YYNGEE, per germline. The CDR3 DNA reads TGTGCCAGCAGCCCCGGAGGGAGCTCCTACGAGCAGTACTTC. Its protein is CASSPGGSSYEQYF. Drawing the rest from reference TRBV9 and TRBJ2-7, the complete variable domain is DSGVTQTPKHLITATGQRVTLRCSPRSGDLSVYWYQQSLDQGLQFLIQYYNGEERAKGNILERFSAQQFPDLHSELNLSSLELGDSALYFCASSPGGSSYEQYFGPGTRLTVT.

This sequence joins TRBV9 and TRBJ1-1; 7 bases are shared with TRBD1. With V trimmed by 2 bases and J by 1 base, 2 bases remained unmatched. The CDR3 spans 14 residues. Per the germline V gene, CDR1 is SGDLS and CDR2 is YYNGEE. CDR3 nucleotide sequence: TGTGCCAGCAGCGTTCGGACAGGGAACACTGAAGCTTTCTTT. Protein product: CASSVRTGNTEAFF.

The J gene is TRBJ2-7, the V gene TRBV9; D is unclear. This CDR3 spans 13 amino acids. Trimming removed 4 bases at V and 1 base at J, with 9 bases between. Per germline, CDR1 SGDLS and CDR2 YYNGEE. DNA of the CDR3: TGTGCCAGCAGCACTGAGGCGTCCTACGAGCAGTACTTC. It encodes CASSTEASYEQYF.

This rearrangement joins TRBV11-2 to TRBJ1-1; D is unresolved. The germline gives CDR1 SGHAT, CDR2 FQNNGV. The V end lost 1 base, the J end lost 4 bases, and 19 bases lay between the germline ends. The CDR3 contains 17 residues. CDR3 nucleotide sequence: TGTGCCAGCAGCTTAGGAATTACGTGGGAAGTAGTCACTGAAGCTTTCTTT. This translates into CASSLGITWEVVTEAFF.

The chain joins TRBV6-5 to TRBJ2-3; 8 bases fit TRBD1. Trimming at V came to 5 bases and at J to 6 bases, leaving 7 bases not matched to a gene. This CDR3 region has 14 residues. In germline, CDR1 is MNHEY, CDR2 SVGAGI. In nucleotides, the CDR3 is TGTGCCAGCAGTAACGGACAGGGCTGGGATACGCAGTATTTT. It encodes CASSNGQGWDTQYF.

The CDR3 region is CATSDPWQGHGELFF. The CDR3 DNA sequence: TGTGCCACCAGTGACCCCTGGCAGGGCCACGGGGAGCTGTTTTTT. The chain recombines TRBV24-1 with TRBJ2-2, with a possible D match to TRBD1 (5 bases). The V gene's germline CDR1 is KGHDR and CDR2 SFDVKD. Trimming cost V 4 bases and J 7 bases, with 15 bases left between them. The CDR3 has 15 residues.

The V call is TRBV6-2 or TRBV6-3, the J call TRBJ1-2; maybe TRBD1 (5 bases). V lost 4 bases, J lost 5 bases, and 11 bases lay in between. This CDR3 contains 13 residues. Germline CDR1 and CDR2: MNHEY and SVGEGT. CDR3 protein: CASSSGAGYGYTF. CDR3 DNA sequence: TGTGCCAGCAGTTCCGGGGCCGGGTATGGCTACACCTTC.

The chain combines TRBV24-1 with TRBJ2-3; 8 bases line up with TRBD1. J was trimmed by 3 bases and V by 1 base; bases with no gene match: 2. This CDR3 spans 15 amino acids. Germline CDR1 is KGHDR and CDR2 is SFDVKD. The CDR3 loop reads CATSDFTGGTDTQYF. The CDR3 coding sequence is TGTGCCACCAGTGATTTCACAGGGGGTACAGATACGCAGTATTTT.